These 8 T cell receptor beta chains were all obtained from the same sample, sequenced in a study of T cells after yellow fever vaccination (dated by TCRdb to between 2017 and 2020). Libraries were prepared through 5' RACE. Data came from an Illumina HiSeq 2500. TCRdb's own reprocessing of the public reads used fastp at Q25 and MiXCR and kept productive beta chains. Entries are consolidated by CDR3 protein sequence, retaining the most common genes and DNA. The sample profile shows some 500,000 distinct CDR3 sequences; 13% of them were found once. The ten largest clones represent over 11% of the sample. Interpreted using the paper, the treatment or condition label stands for: live attenuated yellow fever vaccine strain. Sequencing used PBMCs, obtained on the day of the yellow fever booster vaccination. The receptors shown here come from a man aged 25-45 years who received the YFV17D yellow fever vaccine.

Only a few counts were recorded for this clonotype. This chain joins TRBV2 and TRBJ2-3; 13 bases fit TRBD2. The germline gives CDR1 SNHLY, CDR2 FYNNEI. CDR3 length: 16 amino acids. V lost 10 bases to trimming and J lost 3 bases; unmatched junction nucleotides: 10. CDR3 in DNA: TGTGCCACCGGACCTTGGACTAGCGGGAGAACAGATACGCAGTATTTT. Translating gives CATGPWTSGRTDTQYF.

The chain uses TRBV20-1 and TRBJ1-1; possible D gene TRBD1, 5 bases. The V end was cut by 2 bases, the J end by 2 bases, with 21 bases between. This CDR3 has 17 residues. The germline V gene encodes CDR1 DFQATT and CDR2 SNEGSKA (reference sequence). CDR3 in DNA: TGCAGTGCTAGACGACACTTAAACGCAGGGTCAAACACTGAAGCTTTCTTT. This gives the protein CSARRHLNAGSNTEAFF.

This chain links TRBV30 with TRBJ2-2; no reliable D call. Germline CDR1 reads GTSNPN; CDR2 reads SVGIG (reference sequence). The CDR3 runs 14 residues. The germline V and J ends were trimmed by 1 base and 4 bases, with 10 bases remaining between them. CDR3 nucleotides: TGTGCCTGGAGTGGGGATAGCCCCACCGGGGAGCTGTTTTTT. This encodes CAWSGDSPTGELFF.

The CDR3 DNA sequence: TGCAGTGCGAGACCCCTAGCGGGCAGTGAGCAGTTCTTC. Encoded protein: CSARPLAGSEQFF. The rearrangement uses TRBV20-1 and TRBJ2-1; 8 bases are a match to TRBD2. The germline V gene encodes CDR1 DFQATT and CDR2 SNEGSKA (reference sequence). The CDR3 has 13 residues. The V gene end was trimmed by 6 bases and the J gene end by 9 bases; junction bases not matched to a gene: 10.

This chain uses TRBV6-1 with TRBJ2-5, with a tentative D call TRBD1 (7 bases). Germline V CDR1 and CDR2: MNHNS, SASEGT. The CDR3 length is 13 residues. V was trimmed by 8 bases and J by 4 bases, leaving 14 bases between them. The CDR3 coding sequence is TGTGCCAGCGCGGGACAGCTGACAGAGACCCAGTACTTC. As protein: CASAGQLTETQYF.

V and J are TRBV20-1 and TRBJ2-1; no clear D. The CDR3 contains 11 residues. Trimming left V 3 bases short and J 6 bases short, with 6 bases between. CDR1 and CDR2 (germline): DFQATT, SNEGSKA (reference sequence). CDR3: CSASGRNEQFF. The CDR3 DNA follows: TGCAGTGCTAGTGGCCGCAATGAGCAGTTCTTC.

The chain joins TRBV18 to TRBJ2-7, with 11 nucleotides matching TRBD1. The CDR3 covers 16 residues. Germline V gene lookup returns CDR1 KGHSH and CDR2 LQKENI. Trimming took 8 bases from V and 3 from J; bases not matched to a gene: 12. The CDR3 DNA reads as TGTGCCAGCGCACGGACAGGGGGCGAGGGGAACTACGAGCAGTACTTC. Translated, it gives CASARTGGEGNYEQYF.

This clonotype has just a few counts. The chain has TRBV6-1 and TRBJ1-5, with TRBD1 matching 7 bases. The CDR3 has 14 amino acids. Germline V CDR1 and CDR2: MNHNS, SASEGT. Trimming took 6 bases from V and 3 from J; bases not matched to a gene: 5. The CDR3 coding sequence is TGTGCCAGCAGGGGGGGACAGAACAATCAGCCCCAGCATTTT. Its protein is CASRGGQNNQPQHF.